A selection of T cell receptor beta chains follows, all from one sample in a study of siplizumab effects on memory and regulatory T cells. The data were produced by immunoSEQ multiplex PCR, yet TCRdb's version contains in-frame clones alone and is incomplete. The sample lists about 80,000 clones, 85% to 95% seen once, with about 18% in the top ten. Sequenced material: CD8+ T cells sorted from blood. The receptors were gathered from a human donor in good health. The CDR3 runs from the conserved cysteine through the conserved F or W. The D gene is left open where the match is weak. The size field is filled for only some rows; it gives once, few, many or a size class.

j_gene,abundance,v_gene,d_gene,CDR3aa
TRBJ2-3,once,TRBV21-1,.,CASGKRDTDTQYF
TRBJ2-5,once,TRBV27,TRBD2,CASSRNGLAERETQYF
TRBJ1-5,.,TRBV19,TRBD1,CASSPPGQQFNQPQHF
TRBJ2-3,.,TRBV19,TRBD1,CASKLQGASTDTQYF
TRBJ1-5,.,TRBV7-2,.,CASSLCRRVPSNQPQHF
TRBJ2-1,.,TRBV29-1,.,CSVERDNEQFF
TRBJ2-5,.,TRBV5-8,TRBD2,CASTPWEGSQETQYF
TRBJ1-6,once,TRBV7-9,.,CASSGGRAGSPLHF
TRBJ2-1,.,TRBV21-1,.,CASGDSTGPKSNGYNEQFF
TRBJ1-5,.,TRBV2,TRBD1,CASSGDSTSGNQPQHF
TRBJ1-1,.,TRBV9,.,CASSVGGQGGAFF
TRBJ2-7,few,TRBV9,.,CASSESDSLSLPQYF
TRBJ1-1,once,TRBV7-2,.,CASSFSTTEAFF
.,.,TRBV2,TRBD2,CASIPAPGLNYEQYF
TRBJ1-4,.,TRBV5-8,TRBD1,CASSYGQGIFEKLFF
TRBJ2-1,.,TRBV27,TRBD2,CASSPASGRAQFF
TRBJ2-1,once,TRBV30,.,CAWSVSNEQFF
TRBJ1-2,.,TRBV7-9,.,CASSFSALNYGYTF
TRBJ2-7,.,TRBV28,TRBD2,CASSFSGTKAYEQYF
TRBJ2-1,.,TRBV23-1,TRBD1,CASSRDRGYNEQFF
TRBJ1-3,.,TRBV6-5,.,CASSYAGSSGNTIYF
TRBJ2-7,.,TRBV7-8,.,CASSLYVGSYEQYF
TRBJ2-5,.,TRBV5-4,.,CASSSQETQYF
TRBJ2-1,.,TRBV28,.,CASRRKYRDTREREQFF
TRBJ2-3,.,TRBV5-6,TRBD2,CASSLALAATDTQYF
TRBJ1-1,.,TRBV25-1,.,CASSDPDSEAFF
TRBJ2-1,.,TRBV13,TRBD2,CASSLGPQGREAYNEQFF
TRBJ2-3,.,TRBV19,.,CASSPRTGDTQYF
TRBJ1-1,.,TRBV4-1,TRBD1,CASSQRTTGIDTEAFF
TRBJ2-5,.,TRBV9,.,CASSATGYETQYF
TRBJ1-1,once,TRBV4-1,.,CASSQDAGFLNTEAFF
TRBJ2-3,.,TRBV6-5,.,CASSYVANPGDTQYF
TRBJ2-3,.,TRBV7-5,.,CARSLAGGRETDTQYF
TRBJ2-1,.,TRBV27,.,CASRPRVAYNEQFF
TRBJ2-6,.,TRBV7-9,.,CASSFVNSGANVLTF
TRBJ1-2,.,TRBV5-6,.,CASSLARRQGGRGYTF
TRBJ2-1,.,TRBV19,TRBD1,CASSITGGQGASYNEQFF
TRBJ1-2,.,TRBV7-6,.,CASSPSGKAYGYTF
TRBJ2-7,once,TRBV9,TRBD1,CASSVGTGTYEQYF
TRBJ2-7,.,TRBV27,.,CASSFHPDEQYF
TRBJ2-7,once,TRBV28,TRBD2,CASSLAGGSYEQYF
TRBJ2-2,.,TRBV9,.,CASSVGGELFF